This T cell receptor beta chain was recorded in a study of cytomegalovirus exposure and HLA in healthy donors. Both 60 Vbeta primers and 13 Jbeta primers went into the PCR. Only in-frame clones appear in the TCRdb table, and some are missing; sequencing was by immunoSEQ multiplex PCR. The table shows 140,000 or so clones, with 61% occurring only once. The junction had 2 bases not matched to a gene; V was cut back by 2 bases and J by 8 bases. Germline loops: CDR1 SGDLS, CDR2 YYNGEE. CDR3 length equals 14 residues. This clone was found a few times. The sequencing sample was made of PBMCs. The chain couples TRBV9 to TRBJ1-4; TRBD1 matches 11 bases. This receptor was obtained from a male donor in good health and CMV-seronegative. DNA for the CDR3: TGTGCCAGCAGCGTGGACAGGGGGCCCGAAAAACTGTTTTTT. Encoded protein: CASSVDRGPEKLFF.